This T cell receptor (beta chain) originates from a study of T-cell reconstitution after alpha-beta-depleted transplantation in children. It was with unique molecular identifiers that the TCRbeta library was prepared. One entry per CDR3 protein, called by TCRdb with MiXCR from the PCR reads. The sample lists hundreds of thousands of distinct CDR3 sequences, under 12% occurring once. The V gene's germline CDR1 is SQVTM and CDR2 ANQGSEA. This CDR3 has 17 amino acids. J gave up 4 bases and V 6 bases, and 17 bases lay outside the gene matches. The sequence derives from a human donor who donated a stem cell graft to a child with acute myeloid leukemia. The input for sequencing was PBMCs from the stem cell graft donor, taken from the stem cell graft. The chain couples TRBV29-1 to TRBJ1-3; TRBD1 agrees at 8 bases. The CDR3 spells CSVQYGQGSSPGNTIYF. The CDR3 coding sequence is TGCAGCGTGCAGTATGGACAGGGATCGTCTCCGGGAAACACCATATATTTT. Supplemented by reference TRBV29-1 and TRBJ1-3, the full variable domain reads SAVISQKPSRDICQRGTSLTIQCQVDSQVTMMFWYRQQPGQSLTLIATANQGSEATYESGFVIDKFPISRPNLTFSTLTVSNMSPEDSSIYLCSVQYGQGSSPGNTIYFGEGSWLTVV.